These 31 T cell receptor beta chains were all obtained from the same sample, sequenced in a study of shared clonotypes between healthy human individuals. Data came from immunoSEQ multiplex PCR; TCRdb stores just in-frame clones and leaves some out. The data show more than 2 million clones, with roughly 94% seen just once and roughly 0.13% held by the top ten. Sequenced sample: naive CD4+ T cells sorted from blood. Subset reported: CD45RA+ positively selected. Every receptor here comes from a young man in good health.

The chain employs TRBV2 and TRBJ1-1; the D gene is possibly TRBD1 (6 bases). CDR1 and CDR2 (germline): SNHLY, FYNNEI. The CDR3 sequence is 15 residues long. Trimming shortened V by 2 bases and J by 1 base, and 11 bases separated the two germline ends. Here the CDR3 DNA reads TGTGCCAGCAGTGAATCACTACAGGGGAACACTGAAGCTTTCTTT. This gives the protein CASSESLQGNTEAFF.

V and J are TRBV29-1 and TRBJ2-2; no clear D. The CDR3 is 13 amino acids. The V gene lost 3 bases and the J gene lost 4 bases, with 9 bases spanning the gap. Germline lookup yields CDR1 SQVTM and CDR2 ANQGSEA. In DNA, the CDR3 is TGCAGCGTTGACCAGGACGGCACCGGGGAGCTGTTTTTT. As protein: CSVDQDGTGELFF.

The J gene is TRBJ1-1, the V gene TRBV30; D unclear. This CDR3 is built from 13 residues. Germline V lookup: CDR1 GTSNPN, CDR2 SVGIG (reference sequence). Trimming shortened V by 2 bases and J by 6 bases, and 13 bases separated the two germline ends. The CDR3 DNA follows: TGTGCCTGGAGTCCCAACAGTGGCTCTGAAGCTTTCTTT. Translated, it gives CAWSPNSGSEAFF.

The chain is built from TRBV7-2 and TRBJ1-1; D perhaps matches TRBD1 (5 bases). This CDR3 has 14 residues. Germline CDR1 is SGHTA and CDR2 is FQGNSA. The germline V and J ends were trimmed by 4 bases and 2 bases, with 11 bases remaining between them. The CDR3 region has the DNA TGTGCCAGCAGCTACTCGGGGGTTAACACTGAAGCTTTCTTT. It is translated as CASSYSGVNTEAFF.

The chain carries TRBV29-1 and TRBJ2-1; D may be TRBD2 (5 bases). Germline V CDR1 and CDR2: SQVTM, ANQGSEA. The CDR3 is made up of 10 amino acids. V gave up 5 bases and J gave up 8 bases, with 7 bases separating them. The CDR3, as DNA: TGCAGCGTTAGCGGAGATGAGCAGTTCTTC. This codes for CSVSGDEQFF.

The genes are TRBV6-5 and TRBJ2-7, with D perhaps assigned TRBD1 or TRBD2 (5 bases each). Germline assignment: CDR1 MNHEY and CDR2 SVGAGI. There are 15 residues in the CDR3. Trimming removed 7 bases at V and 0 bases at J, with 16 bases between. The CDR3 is CASNPGTKSSYEQYF. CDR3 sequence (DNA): TGTGCCAGCAACCCAGGGACCAAGAGCTCCTACGAGCAGTACTTC.

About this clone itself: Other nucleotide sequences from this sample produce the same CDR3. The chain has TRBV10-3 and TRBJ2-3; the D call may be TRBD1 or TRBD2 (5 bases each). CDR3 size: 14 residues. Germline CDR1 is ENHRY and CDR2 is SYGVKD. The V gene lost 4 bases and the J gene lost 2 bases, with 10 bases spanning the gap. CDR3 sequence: CAISGDGFTDTQYF. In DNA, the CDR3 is TGTGCCATCAGTGGGGACGGATTCACAGATACGCAGTATTTT.

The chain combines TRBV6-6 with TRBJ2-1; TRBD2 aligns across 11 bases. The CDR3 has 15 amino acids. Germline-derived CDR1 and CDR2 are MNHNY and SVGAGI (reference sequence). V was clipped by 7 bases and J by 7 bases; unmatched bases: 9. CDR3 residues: CASTQTSGVRNEQFF. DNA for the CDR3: TGTGCCAGCACCCAGACTAGCGGGGTCAGAAATGAGCAGTTCTTC.

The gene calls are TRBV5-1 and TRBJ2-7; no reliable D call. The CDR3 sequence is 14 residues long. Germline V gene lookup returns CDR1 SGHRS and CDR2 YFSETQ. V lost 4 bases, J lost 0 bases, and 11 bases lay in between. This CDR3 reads CASSPRAPSYEQYF. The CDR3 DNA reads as TGCGCCAGCAGCCCCCGGGCCCCCTCCTACGAGCAGTACTTC.

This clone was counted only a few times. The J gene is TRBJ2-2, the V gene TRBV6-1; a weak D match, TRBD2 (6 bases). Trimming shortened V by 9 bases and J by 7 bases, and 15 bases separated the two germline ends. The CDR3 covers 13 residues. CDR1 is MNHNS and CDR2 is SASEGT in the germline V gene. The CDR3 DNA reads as TGTGCCAGTAGGGAGGCCGCGGGCGGGGAGCTGTTTTTT. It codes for CASREAAGGELFF.

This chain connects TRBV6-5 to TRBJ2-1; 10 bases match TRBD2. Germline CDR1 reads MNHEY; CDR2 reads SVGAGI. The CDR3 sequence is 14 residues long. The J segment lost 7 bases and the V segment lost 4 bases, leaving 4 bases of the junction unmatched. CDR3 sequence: CASSFGLAVNEQFF. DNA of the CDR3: TGTGCCAGCAGTTTCGGACTAGCGGTAAATGAGCAGTTCTTC.

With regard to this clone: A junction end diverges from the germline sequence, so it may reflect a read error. In nucleotides, the CDR3 is TGTGCCAGCAGTACGACACCCGAGGGTGGCTACACCTTC. Its translation is CASSTTPEGGYTF. The chain has TRBV19 and TRBJ1-2; D unresolved. The CDR3 has 13 amino acids. Germline V gives CDR1 LNHDA, CDR2 SQIVND (reference sequence).

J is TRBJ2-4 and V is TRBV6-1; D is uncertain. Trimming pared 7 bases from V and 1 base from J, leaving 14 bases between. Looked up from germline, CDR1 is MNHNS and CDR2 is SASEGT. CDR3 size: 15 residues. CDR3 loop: CASNGRSDAKNIQYF. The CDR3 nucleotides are TGTGCCAGCAATGGCAGGTCGGATGCCAAAAACATTCAGTACTTC.

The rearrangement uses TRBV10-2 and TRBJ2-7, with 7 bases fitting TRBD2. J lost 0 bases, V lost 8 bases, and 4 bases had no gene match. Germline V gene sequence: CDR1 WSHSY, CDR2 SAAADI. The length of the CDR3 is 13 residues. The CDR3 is CASGAGVSYEQYF. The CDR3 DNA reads TGCGCCAGCGGGGCGGGAGTCTCCTACGAGCAGTACTTC.

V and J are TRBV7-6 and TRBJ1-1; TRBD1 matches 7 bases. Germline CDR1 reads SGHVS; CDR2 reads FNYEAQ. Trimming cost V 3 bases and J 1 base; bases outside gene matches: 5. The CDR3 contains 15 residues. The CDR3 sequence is CASSLGTAENTEAFF. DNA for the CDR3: TGTGCCAGCAGCTTGGGGACAGCGGAGAACACTGAAGCTTTCTTT.

CDR3: CAWSVGTGYSNQPQHF. As DNA, the CDR3 is TGTGCCTGGAGTGTAGGGACCGGTTATAGCAATCAGCCCCAGCATTTT. V is TRBV30 and J is TRBJ1-5; tentative D call: TRBD1 (5 bases). The CDR3 has 16 residues. V was pared by 0 bases and J by 0 bases, with 12 bases between. The germline V gene encodes CDR1 GTSNPN and CDR2 SVGIG (reference sequence). Based on the CDR3 plus reference TRBV30 and TRBJ1-5, the full variable domain is SQTIHQWPATLVQPVGSPLSLECTVEGTSNPNLYWYRQAAGRGLQLLFYSVGIGQISSEVPQNLSASRPQDRQFILSSKKLLLSDSGFYLCAWSVGTGYSNQPQHFGDGTRLSIL.

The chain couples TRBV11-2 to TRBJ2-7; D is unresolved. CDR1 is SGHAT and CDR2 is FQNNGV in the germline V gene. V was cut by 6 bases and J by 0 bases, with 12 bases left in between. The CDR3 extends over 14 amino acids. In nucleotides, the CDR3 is TGTGCCAGCAGAACGGCGTGGAGCTCCTACGAGCAGTACTTC. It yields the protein CASRTAWSSYEQYF.

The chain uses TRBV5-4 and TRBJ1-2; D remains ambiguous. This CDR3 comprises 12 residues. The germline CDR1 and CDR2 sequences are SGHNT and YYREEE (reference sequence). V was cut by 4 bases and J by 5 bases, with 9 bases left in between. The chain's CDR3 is CASSDTAYGYTF. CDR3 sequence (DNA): TGTGCCAGCAGCGATACGGCATATGGCTACACCTTC.

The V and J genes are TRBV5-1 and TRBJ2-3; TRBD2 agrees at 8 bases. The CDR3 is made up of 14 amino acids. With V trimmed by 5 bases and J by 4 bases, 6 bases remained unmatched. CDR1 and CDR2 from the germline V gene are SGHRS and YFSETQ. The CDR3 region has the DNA TGCGCCAGCAGACCAAGCGGGGGAGCAGATACGCAGTATTTT. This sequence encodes CASRPSGGADTQYF.

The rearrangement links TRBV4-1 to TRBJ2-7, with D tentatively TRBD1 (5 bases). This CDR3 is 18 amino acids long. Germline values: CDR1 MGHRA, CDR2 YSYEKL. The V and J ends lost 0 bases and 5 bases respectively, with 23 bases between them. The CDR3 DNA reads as TGCGCCAGCAGCCAAGATATAAGCCGCATCCCCCCAGGGAACGAGCAGTACTTC. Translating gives CASSQDISRIPPGNEQYF.

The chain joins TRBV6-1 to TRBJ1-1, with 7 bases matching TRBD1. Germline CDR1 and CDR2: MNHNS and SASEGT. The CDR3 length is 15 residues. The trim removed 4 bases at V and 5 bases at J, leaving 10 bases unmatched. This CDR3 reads CASSALNQGGTEAFF. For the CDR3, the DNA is TGTGCCAGCAGTGCGCTAAATCAGGGGGGAACTGAAGCTTTCTTT.

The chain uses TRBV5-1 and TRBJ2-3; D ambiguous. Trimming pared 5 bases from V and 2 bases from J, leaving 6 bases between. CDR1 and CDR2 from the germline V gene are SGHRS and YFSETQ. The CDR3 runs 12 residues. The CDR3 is CASRLDTDTQYF. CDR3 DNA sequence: TGCGCCAGCAGGCTCGACACAGATACGCAGTATTTT.

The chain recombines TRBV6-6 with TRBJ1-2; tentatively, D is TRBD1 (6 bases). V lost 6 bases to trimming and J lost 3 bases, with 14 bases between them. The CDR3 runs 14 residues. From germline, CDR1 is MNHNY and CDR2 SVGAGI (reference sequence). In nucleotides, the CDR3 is TGTGCCAGCAGACAACAGGGATCGGACTATGGCTACACCTTC. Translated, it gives CASRQQGSDYGYTF.

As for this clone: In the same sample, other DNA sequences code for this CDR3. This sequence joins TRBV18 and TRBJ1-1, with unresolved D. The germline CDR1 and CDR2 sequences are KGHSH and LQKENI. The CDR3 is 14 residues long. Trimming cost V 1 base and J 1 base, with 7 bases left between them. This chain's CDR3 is CASSPLGGNTEAFF. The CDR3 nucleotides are TGTGCCAGCTCACCACTGGGAGGGAACACTGAAGCTTTCTTT.

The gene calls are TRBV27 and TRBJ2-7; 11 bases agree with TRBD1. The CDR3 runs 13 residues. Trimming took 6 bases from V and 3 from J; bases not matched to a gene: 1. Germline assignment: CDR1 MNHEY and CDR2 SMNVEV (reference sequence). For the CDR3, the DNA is TGTGCCAGCAGGGACAGGGGGCTCTACGAGCAGTACTTC. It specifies CASRDRGLYEQYF.

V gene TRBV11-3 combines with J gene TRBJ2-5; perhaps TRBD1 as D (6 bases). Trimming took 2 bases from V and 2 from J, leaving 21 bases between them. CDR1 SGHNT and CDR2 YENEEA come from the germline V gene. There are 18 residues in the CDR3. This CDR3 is CASSLPSTGHKEQETQYF. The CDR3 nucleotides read TGTGCCAGCAGCTTACCCTCAACGGGACATAAAGAACAAGAGACCCAGTACTTC.

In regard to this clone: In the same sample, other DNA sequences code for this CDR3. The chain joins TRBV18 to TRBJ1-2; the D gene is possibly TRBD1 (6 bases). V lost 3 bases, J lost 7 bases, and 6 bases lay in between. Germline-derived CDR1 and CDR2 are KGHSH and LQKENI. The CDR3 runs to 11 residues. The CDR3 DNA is TGTGCCAGCTCACCGGACAGTGGCTACACCTTC. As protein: CASSPDSGYTF.

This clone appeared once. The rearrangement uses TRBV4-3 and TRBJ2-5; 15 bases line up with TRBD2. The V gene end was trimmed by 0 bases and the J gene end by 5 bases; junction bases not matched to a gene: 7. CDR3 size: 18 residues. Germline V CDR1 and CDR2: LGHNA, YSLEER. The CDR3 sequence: CASSQDRTSGRAGETQYF. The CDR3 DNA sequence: TGCGCCAGCAGCCAAGATCGGACTAGCGGGAGGGCCGGGGAGACCCAGTACTTC.

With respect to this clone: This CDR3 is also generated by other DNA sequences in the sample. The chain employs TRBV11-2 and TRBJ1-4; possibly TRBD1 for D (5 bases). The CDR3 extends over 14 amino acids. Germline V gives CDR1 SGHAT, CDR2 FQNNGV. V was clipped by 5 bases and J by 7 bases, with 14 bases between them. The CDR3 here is CASSPRTGGEKLFF. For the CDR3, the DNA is TGTGCCAGCAGCCCGAGGACCGGGGGTGAAAAACTGTTTTTT.

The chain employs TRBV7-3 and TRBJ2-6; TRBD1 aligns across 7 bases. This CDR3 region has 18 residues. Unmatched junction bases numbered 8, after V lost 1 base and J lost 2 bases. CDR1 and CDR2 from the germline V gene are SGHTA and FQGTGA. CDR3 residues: CASSLSSDRATGANVLTF. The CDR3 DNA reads TGTGCCAGCAGCTTAAGTTCCGACAGGGCGACTGGGGCCAACGTCCTGACTTTC.

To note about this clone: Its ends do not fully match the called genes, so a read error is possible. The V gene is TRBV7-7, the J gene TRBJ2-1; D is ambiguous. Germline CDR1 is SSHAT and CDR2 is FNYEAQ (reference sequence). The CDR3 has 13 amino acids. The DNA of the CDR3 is TGTGCTAGCAGCTCCTCCACCTACAATGAGCAGTTCTTC. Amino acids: CASSSSTYNEQFF.